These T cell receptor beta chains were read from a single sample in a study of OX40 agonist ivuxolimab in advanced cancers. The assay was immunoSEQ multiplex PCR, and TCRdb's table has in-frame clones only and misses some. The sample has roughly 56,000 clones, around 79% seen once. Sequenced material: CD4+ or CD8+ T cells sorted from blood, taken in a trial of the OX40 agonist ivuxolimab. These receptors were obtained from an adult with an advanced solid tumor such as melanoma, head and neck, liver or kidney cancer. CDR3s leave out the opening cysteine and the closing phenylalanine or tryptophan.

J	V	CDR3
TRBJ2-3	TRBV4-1	ASSQERSYAVATDTQY
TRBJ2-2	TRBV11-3	ASSPGGLAGALLTGELF
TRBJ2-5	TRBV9	ASSPRLGQIQETQY
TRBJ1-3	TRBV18	ASSSGQHSGNTIY
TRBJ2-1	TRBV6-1	ASSEAQYPGDEQF
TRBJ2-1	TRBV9	ASSLAGSYNEQF
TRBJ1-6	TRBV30	AWMEGALSSYNSPLH
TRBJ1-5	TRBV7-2	ASSLDSYQPQH
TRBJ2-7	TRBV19	ASLGQASHEQY
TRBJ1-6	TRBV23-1	ASSHLLGRLSYNSPLH
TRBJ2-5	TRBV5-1	ASTPGTLQETQY
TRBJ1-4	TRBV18	ASSPLEAGQTTNEKLF
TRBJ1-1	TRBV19	ASSIFGGLNTEAF
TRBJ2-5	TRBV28	ASSPLQETQY
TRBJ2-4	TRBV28	ASSSAEGAKNIQY
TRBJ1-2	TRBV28	ASSEFGQGWGYT
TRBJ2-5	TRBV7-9	ASSLGSGDVETQY
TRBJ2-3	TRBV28	ASSFNIRLAGGPGTDTQY
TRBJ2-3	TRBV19	ASSTSSGRGLDTQY
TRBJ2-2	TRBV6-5	ASSRTGRNGELF
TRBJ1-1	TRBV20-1	STVKDTEAF
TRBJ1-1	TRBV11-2	ASSLDRVTEAF
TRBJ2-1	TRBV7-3	ASSLGLANEQF
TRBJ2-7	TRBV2	ASSLTGSYEQY
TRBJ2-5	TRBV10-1	ASSRTPRGTQY
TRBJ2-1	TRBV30	AWRLRDRGLNEQF
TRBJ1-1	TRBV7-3	ASSLRGTVENTEAF
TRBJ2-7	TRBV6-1	ASRSGTSVYEQY
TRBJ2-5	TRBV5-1	ASSLGTSSGEIETQY
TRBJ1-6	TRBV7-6	ASSYRALNSPLH
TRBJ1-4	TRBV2	ASSVRDRVEKLF
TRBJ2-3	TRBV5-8	ASSRGGRGDTQY
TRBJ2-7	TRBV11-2	ASSLSSQTFLDPYEQY
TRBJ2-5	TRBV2	ASSVGGQETQY
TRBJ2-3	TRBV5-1	ASSLDLAGSQSDTQY
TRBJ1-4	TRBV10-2	ASSEWGDNGEKLF
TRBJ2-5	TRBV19	ASNRDRAEETQY
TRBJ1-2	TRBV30	AWSSRVYGYT
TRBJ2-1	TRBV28	ASSWQSSYNEQF
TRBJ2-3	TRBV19	ASSTARGGIDTQY